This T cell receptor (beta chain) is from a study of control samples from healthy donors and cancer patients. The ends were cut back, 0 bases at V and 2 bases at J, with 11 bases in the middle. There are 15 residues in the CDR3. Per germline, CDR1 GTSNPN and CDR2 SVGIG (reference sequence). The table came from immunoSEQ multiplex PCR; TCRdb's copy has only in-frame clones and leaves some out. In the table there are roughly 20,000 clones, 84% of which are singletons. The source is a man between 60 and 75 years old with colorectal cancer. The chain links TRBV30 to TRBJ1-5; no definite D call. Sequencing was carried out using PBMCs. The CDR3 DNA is TGTGCCTGGAGTGTTCCCTCTATGGGCAATCAGCCCCAGCATTTT. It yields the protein CAWSVPSMGNQPQHF.